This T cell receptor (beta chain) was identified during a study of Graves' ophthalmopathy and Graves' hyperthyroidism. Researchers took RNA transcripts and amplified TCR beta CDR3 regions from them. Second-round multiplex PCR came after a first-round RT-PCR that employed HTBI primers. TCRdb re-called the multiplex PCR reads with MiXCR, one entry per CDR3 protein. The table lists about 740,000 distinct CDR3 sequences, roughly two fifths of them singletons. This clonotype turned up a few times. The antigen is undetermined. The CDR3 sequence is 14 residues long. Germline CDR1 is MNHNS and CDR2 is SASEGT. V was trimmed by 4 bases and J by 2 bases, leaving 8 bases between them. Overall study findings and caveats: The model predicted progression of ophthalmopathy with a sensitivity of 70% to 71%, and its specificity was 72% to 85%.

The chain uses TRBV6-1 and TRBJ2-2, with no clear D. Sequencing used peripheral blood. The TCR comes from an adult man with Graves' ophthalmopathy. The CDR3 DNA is TGTGCCAGCAGTGCCGTGATCAACACCGGGGAGCTGTTTTTT. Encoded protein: CASSAVINTGELFF.